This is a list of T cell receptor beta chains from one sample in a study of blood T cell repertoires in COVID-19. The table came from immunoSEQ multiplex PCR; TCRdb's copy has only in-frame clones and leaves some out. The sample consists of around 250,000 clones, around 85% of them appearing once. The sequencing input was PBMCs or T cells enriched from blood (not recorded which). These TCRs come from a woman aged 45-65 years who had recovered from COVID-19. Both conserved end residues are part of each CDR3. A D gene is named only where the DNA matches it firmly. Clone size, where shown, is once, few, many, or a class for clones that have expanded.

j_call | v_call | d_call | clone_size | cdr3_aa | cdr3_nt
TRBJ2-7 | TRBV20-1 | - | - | CSASKAKYEQYF | TGCAGTGCTAGTAAAGCCAAATACGAGCAGTACTTC
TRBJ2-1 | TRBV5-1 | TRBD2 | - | CASSPLSGSTYNEQFF | TGCGCCAGCAGCCCCCTTAGCGGGAGCACCTACAATGAGCAGTTCTTC
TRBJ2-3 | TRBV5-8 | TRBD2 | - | CASSNTRLAGIDTQYF | TGTGCCAGCAGCAACACCCGACTAGCGGGCATAGATACGCAGTATTTT
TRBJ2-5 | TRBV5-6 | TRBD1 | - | CASSSRGQGPNAWTQYF | TGTGCCAGCAGCTCGAGGGGACAGGGGCCGAATGCGTGGACCCAGTACTTC
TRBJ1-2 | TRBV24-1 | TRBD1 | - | CATSGDRGGDYGYTF | TGTGCCACCAGTGGTGACAGGGGGGGCGACTATGGCTACACCTTC
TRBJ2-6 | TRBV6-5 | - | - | CASRRVSGANVLTF | TGTGCCAGCAGGAGAGTCTCTGGGGCCAACGTCCTGACTTTC
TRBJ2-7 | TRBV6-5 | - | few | CASRDSEGGHYEQYF | TGTGCCAGCAGGGACTCCGAGGGCGGCCACTACGAGCAGTACTTC
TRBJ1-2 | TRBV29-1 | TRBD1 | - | CSVNAGTANYGYTF | TGCAGCGTGAACGCCGGGACAGCTAACTATGGCTACACCTTC
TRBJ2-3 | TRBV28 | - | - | CASSFPQDTQYF | TGTGCCAGCAGTTTCCCCCAAGATACGCAGTATTTT
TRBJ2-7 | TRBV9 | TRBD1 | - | CASSVGDRGPRSYEQYF | TGTGCCAGCAGCGTAGGGGACAGGGGCCCCCGGTCCTACGAGCAGTACTTC
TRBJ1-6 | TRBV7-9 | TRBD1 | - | CASSPRTGGNSPLHF | TGTGCCAGCAGCCCGAGGACAGGGGGCAATTCACCCCTCCACTTT
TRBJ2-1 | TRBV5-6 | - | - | CASSFVSLALLNEQFF | TGTGCCAGCAGCTTTGTCTCTCTAGCCTTACTCAATGAGCAGTTCTTC
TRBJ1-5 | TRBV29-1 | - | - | CSVGIDPKSNQPQHF | TGCAGCGTTGGAATAGATCCAAAGTCGAATCAGCCCCAGCATTTT
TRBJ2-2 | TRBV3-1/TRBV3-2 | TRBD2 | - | CASSQALAGVGGRSGELFF | TGTGCCAGCAGCCAAGCCCTAGCCGGTGTGGGCGGGAGGTCCGGGGAGCTGTTTTTT
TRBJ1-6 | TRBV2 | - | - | CASSEVRSPNSPLHF | TGTGCCAGCAGTGAAGTGAGGTCCCCTAATTCACCCCTCCACTTT
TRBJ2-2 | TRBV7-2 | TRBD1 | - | CASRVRTGAAAGELFF | TGTGCCAGCAGGGTGCGGACAGGGGCGGCGGCCGGGGAGCTGTTTTTT
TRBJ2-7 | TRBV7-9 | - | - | CASSLAYIQRSYEQYF | TGTGCCAGCAGCTTAGCCTATATCCAACGCTCCTACGAGCAGTACTTC
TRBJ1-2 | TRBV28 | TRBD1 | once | CASRRQGPLGGYTF | TGTGCCAGCAGGCGACAGGGTCCGCTGGGGGGCTACACCTTC
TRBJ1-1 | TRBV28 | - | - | CASSLWGGRTEAFF | TGTGCCAGCAGTTTATGGGGGGGGAGGACTGAAGCTTTCTTT